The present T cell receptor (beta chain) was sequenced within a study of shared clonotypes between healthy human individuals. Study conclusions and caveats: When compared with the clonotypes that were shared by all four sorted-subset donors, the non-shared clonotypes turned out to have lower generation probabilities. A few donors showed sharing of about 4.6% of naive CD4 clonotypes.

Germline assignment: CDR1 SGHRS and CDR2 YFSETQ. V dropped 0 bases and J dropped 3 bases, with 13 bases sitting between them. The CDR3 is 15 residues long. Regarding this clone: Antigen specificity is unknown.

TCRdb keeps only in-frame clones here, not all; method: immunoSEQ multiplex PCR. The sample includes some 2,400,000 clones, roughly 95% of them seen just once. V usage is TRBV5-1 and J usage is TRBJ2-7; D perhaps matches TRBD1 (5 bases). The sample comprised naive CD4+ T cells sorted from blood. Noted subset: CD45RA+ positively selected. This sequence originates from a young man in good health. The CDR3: CASSLAPQVNYEQYF. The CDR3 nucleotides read TGCGCCAGCAGCTTGGCGCCACAGGTGAACTACGAGCAGTACTTC. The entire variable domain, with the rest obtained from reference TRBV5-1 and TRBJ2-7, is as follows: KAGVTQTPRYLIKTRGQQVTLSCSPISGHRSVSWYQQTPGQGLQFLFEYFSETQRNKGNFPGRFSGRQFSNSRSEMNVSTLELGDSALYLCASSLAPQVNYEQYFGPGTRLTVT.